One sample yielded the 9 T cell receptor beta chains listed below, sequenced in a study of control samples from healthy donors and cancer patients. Here immunoSEQ multiplex PCR was the method, and the copy in TCRdb shows in-frame clones only, minus some. The sample contains fewer than 30,000 clones, approximately 85% of which appear only once. The sequenced sample consisted of PBMCs. Receptor source: a woman in her sixties or seventies with head and neck cancer.

This chain connects TRBV5-8 to TRBJ2-5; 9 nucleotides agree with TRBD2. Germline trimming cut 3 bases from V and 2 bases from J; bases unmatched to any gene: 8. The CDR3 contains 16 residues. In germline, CDR1 is SGHTS, CDR2 YDEGEE. The CDR3 DNA reads TGTGCCAGCAGCTATAGGGGTAGCGGGGGACAAGAGACCCAGTACTTC. It codes for CASSYRGSGGQETQYF.

This chain connects TRBV20-1 to TRBJ2-2, with TRBD1 matching over 9 bases. The CDR3 loop spans 16 amino acids. The germline CDR1 and CDR2 sequences are DFQATT and SNEGSKA (reference sequence). V dropped 3 bases and J dropped 2; count of bases not matched to a gene: 7. The CDR3 is CSASRGGQGNTGELFF. The CDR3 coding sequence is TGCAGTGCTAGTAGAGGGGGACAGGGAAACACCGGGGAGCTGTTTTTT.

The V gene is TRBV3-1 (or the pseudogene TRBV3-2), the J gene TRBJ2-5; 7 positions match TRBD1. The CDR3 has 16 amino acids. V lost 4 bases to trimming and J lost 5 bases; unmatched junction nucleotides: 13. Germline CDR1 LGHDT, CDR2 YNNKEL (reference sequence). The CDR3 spells CASSPGGQFEMETQYF. CDR3 DNA: TGTGCCAGCAGCCCAGGGGGACAGTTCGAAATGGAGACCCAGTACTTC.

The chain employs TRBV6-2 or TRBV6-3 and TRBJ1-5, with 9 bases identical to TRBD1. The V and J ends lost 6 bases and 7 bases, in that order; junction bases with no gene match: 16. CDR1 MNHEY and CDR2 SVGEGT come from the germline V gene. The CDR3 is 17 residues long. CDR3 amino acids: CASSRIRGQGSWQPQHF. The CDR3 nucleotides are TGTGCCAGCAGCCGCATCCGGGGACAGGGTTCGTGGCAGCCCCAGCATTTT.

The chain has TRBV29-1 and TRBJ1-1, with D uncertain. From germline, CDR1 is SQVTM and CDR2 ANQGSEA. CDR3 length: 11 residues. The V and J ends lost 2 bases and 1 base respectively, with 2 bases between them. In DNA, the CDR3 is TGCAGCGTTGAAAAGAACACTGAAGCTTTCTTT. It specifies CSVEKNTEAFF.

DNA for the CDR3: TGTGCCAGCAGCTTAGGGGAACTAGCGGGGGGAAATGAGCAGTTCTTC. Its protein product is CASSLGELAGGNEQFF. V is TRBV7-2 and J is TRBJ2-1; 12 bases match TRBD2. Trimming cost V 1 base and J 7 bases; bases outside gene matches: 5. There are 16 residues in the CDR3. Looked up from germline, CDR1 is SGHTA and CDR2 is FQGNSA.

The genes are TRBV18 and TRBJ2-7, with 8 bases matching TRBD2. Germline trimming cut 8 bases from V and 4 bases from J; bases unmatched to any gene: 10. The germline V gene encodes CDR1 KGHSH and CDR2 LQKENI. CDR3 length: 14 residues. The CDR3 DNA reads as TGTGCCAGCCTCCCAAACACGGGAGGGTACGAGCAGTACTTC. Amino acid sequence: CASLPNTGGYEQYF.

The rearrangement links TRBV28 to TRBJ2-7; the match to TRBD1 covers 9 bases. From germline, CDR1 is MDHEN and CDR2 SYDVKM. V was clipped by 4 bases and J by 7 bases; unmatched bases: 8. The CDR3 contains 14 residues. The CDR3 DNA reads TGTGCCAGCAGTTCGACAGGGGGTACGGGGGAGCAGTACTTC. It specifies CASSSTGGTGEQYF.

This clone was seen a few times. The chain combines TRBV7-2 with TRBJ2-6; D remains ambiguous. Germline assignment: CDR1 SGHTA and CDR2 FQGNSA. Trimming pared 2 bases from V and 1 base from J, leaving 3 bases between. The CDR3 spans 14 residues. The CDR3 DNA follows: TGTGCCAGCAGCTTAACGTCTGGGGCCAACGTCCTGACTTTC. Protein product: CASSLTSGANVLTF.